This TCR beta chain was profiled in a study of cytomegalovirus exposure and HLA in healthy donors (dated by TCRdb to about 2017). About the study as a whole: An earlier analysis of approximately 640 of the donors reported 250 to 300 Gb of sequence data and some 120 million unique TCR beta sequences from roughly 200 million T cells. To decide whether each TCR beta V gene segment behaved as functional or pseudogenic, an earlier analysis of some 540 of the donors relied on high-throughput TCR beta sequencing. Every discovery cohort repertoire had been produced on one sequencing platform. A later genetic analysis used genome-wide SNP genotypes for about 60% of the 666 donors, treating that subset as a discovery cohort. The study aimed to test whether signatures of past pathogen exposure could be identified by cataloging public T cell receptors. Across some 400 genotyped donors of the cohort, an average of about 240,000 unique TCR beta nucleotide sequences per donor were sequenced, and approximately 17% of those sequences were non-productive. Besides the first cohort of 500 to 700 subjects, a separate validation cohort made up of around 120 different subjects was used. To predict cytomegalovirus infection status, the study brought together high-throughput TCR immunosequencing, statistical association of individual TCRs with disease status, and machine learning. A later analysis re-examined previously published TCR beta repertoires from roughly 720 donors and added high-resolution HLA genotyping to investigate patterns of TCR occurrence. Rather than using new phenotypic data, the later analysis identified candidate immune exposures from TCR beta sequences and from how often those sequences occurred across donors. An early release that covered 640 HLA-typed donors contained approximately 290 gigabases of sequencing data and about 84 million unique TCR sequences. Class I and class II HLA loci were covered by the typing at four-digit resolution. Using immunosequencing, the study profiled T cell repertoires from fewer than 850 subjects and related those repertoires to cytomegalovirus serostatus. Donor age, sex, ethnicity and CMV serostatus were compiled alongside the repertoire data. Of the 350 to 450 genotyped donors, roughly 85% fell in the genetic ancestry cluster associated with self-reported Caucasian donors. The number of donors typed differed by locus, with roughly 620-630 for A, B, C, DRB1 and DQB1, 522 for DQA1, 606 for DPA1, and some 470 for DPB1. Because of strong linkage in the cohort, five DR-DQ haplotypes were treated as single units for association and clustering.

Overall study outcomes, separate from this receptor: The 87-base-pair reads could not distinguish some IMGT-functional V segments, including TRBV6-2 and TRBV6-3, so those segments were excluded. In a later analysis, TCR association rates were found to vary across HLA loci, with the most associated TCRs seen for DRB1 alleles and the fewest for HLA-C alleles. The authors suggested that the approach could potentially be extended to other disease states and immunological phenotypes. A cluster of highly shared sequence variants was judged likely to be a technical artifact of the sequencing pipeline. In a later analysis, over 15,000 TCR beta sequences were associated with specific HLA alleles at a false discovery rate of 0.05. V-gene and J-gene trimming of TCR beta chains was associated with a missense DCLRE1C variant in a later genetic analysis, and the association was replicated in an independent cohort. Compared with equally common non-associated chains, HLA-associated TCR beta chains in a later analysis were more clonally expanded and had lower generation probabilities. The study listed 150 to 200 TCR beta chains as associated with cytomegalovirus. Because HLA typing was missing for some donors at each locus, association tests included only the typed subset. Over 15 rarely observed V segments, including chromosome 9 orphons, were excluded from the earlier analysis of several hundred of the donors because counts were too low. In an earlier analysis of 500 to 650 of the donors, most TCR beta V segments appeared in productive rearrangements about 87% or about 30% of the time, broadly matching IMGT annotations. CMV serostatus was the only immune exposure information available for the cohort. A later analysis reported that several top co-occurrence clusters appeared linked to parvovirus B19, influenza, CMV and Epstein-Barr virus. According to a later analysis, most CMV-associated TCR beta chains appeared to be HLA-restricted, and the HLA associations seemed to be driven largely by CMV exposure. The cohort was sequenced for TCR beta chains only, and without alpha or paired-chain data the features that could be detected were limited. Cytomegalovirus status was reported to be diagnosed by the classifier with high specificity and sensitivity in both the original and validation cohorts. According to a later genetic analysis, donors in an Asian-associated ancestry cluster had fewer N-insertions in productive TCRs than the approximately 670-donor mean. Across donors, most TCR sequences were observed very rarely, whereas some public TCRs were present in many individuals. In vitro tests confirmed that three of the cytomegalovirus-associated TCR beta chains recognize cytomegalovirus antigens. The presence/absence analyses assumed that sequencing depth was roughly uniform across donors, and that assumption may not be true. When HLA alleles, especially DR and DQ, strongly co-occurred, attributing TCR associations to individual alleles was difficult. A further reported finding was that TCR beta sequences accurately predicted the HLA-A and HLA-B alleles for most subjects in the first cohort. Linkage disequilibrium might explain the correlated functional status among segregating V segments, but an unknown experimental factor could not be ruled out.

The cohort was made up of around 720 healthy bone marrow donors. Cohort members were all nominally healthy when sampled, although unrecorded immune exposures were likely present. The donor was CMV seronegative and was included in the group of under 450 seronegative cohort members. A peripheral blood sample was provided by each donor, and peripheral blood mononuclear cells were used for TCR beta sequencing. The Qiagen DNeasy Blood Extraction Kit was used to extract genomic DNA from the blood cell samples. The germline V gene (reference sequence) sets CDR1 to LNHNV and CDR2 to YYDKDF. Taken from cysteine to phenylalanine, the CDR3 has 16 residues. Only CDR3 DNA is held: 48 bases, read in frame from base 1. V loses 2 bases, J loses 0 bases, and the germline ends lie 13 bases apart. Details on this clone: Its antigen is still unknown. Qualities for individual bases were not recorded, and no much larger clone is one base off.

The library was made by the immunoSEQ multiplex PCR assay. For the multiplex PCR, a mixture combining 60 forward primers for TCR Vbeta segments and 13 reverse primers for TCR Jbeta segments was used. The CDR3 region of rearranged TCR beta genes was amplified from genomic DNA with a multiplex PCR assay. The amplified TCR beta libraries were sequenced on the Illumina HiSeq System as 87-base-pair reads. The original methods were these. A later analysis tallied 75 million to 85 million unique TCR beta chains across the 650 to 750 repertoires, and approximately 9.9 million of those chains were shared by two or more donors. Raw reads were error-corrected and collapsed into unique sequences by a nearest-neighbor algorithm in which closely related sequences were merged to remove PCR and sequencing errors. CDR3 sequences were aligned to IMGT reference sequences to assign V, D and J gene segments. For a sequence to be retained, a match of at least six nucleotides to both a V gene segment and a J gene segment was required. A rearrangement counted as productive if the CDR3 had no stop codons and remained in frame with V and J, and every other rearrangement counted as non-productive. CDR3 was defined by IMGT convention, running from the second conserved V-encoded cysteine to the conserved J-encoded phenylalanine. The earlier analysis of about 500 of the donors excluded sequences that lacked an unambiguous match to a single V gene segment. An earlier analysis of over 450 of the donors classified V segments as functional when productive rearrangements were above 56.7% and as segregating when the standard deviation between donors was above 5%. A statistical classification framework was developed to diagnose cytomegalovirus status using the catalog of TCR beta chain sequences. A later analysis assigned V and J genes by comparing TCR nucleotide sequences with IMGT/GENE-DB human TR gene sequences. In a later analysis, CDR3 sequences and most-parsimonious VDJ recombination scenarios were assigned using the TCRdist pipeline. In a later analysis, every TCR beta chain was defined by the combination of its CDR3 amino acid sequence and its V-gene family, and reads without a unique V-gene family were dropped. A later analysis removed 600 or so highly shared, low-generation-probability nucleotide sequences to deal with suspected cross-contamination and a sequencing artifact. A later analysis calculated a clonal expansion index for each public chain from normalized within-repertoire ranks of inferred template counts. A later analysis computed generation probabilities with a VDJ recombination model fitted to out-of-frame rearrangements, and checked the results against IGoR. In a later analysis, hypergeometric tests were used to score TCR-TCR, TCR-HLA and TCR-CMV co-occurrence, with a repertoire-size bias correction applied to TCR pairs. To estimate false discovery rates, a later analysis permuted the HLA or CMV assignments 20 times. A later analysis grouped co-occurring TCRs with DBSCAN, adding TCRdist sequence similarity when clustering within HLA-allele-positive subsets. For co-occurrence clustering, repertoires with fewer than 30,000 or more than 120,000 public chains were excluded, along with four to six repertoires with anomalous nucleotide sharing. TCRdb mirrors the immuneACCESS table, restricted to in-frame sequences. Some clones are absent from its copies; in checked studies, under half trace to an unresolved V gene, and the reason for the others is unknown. D and trimming were read from the DNA, whereas the V and J calls and clone size are those reported in that table. Present in this sample are 95,000 to 110,000 clones, over 75% of which were seen just once. The top ten clonotypes cover 4.2% of the sample.

The rearrangement joined TRBV15 to TRBJ1-1; TRBD1 is possibly the D segment (5 matching bases). The TCR sequence derives from a male donor in good health and CMV-seronegative. The sequenced sample was PBMCs. The nucleotides read TGTGCCACCAGCAGATCGGCAGACAGAATGAACACTGAAGCTTTCTTT. Its product reads: CATSRSADRMNTEAFF.